This T cell receptor (beta chain) was identified in a study of T cells in Graves' hyperthyroidism and ophthalmopathy. RNA transcripts gave rise to amplified TCR beta CDR3 regions. First-round RT-PCR of the TCR CDR3 relied on the HTBI primer set. TCRdb called the multiplex PCR reads again in MiXCR, with one record for every CDR3 protein. The table has approximately 430,000 distinct CDR3 sequences, around 14% seen once. Patients between 18 and 65 years old had hyperthyroidism, newly diagnosed and lasting under 2 months. The authors obtained PBMCs from 7.5 to 10 ml of fresh peripheral blood. After removal of 4 bases from V and 7 bases from J, the junction contained 5 bases not matched to a gene. The CDR3 spans 13 residues. The germline V gene encodes CDR1 SGHRS and CDR2 YFSETQ. This clonotype has ten or more counts.

The sequence came from a woman under 30 with Graves' hyperthyroidism. The chain is built from TRBV5-1 and TRBJ2-7; 10 bases are shared with TRBD2. Sequenced sample: blood. The CDR3 region is CASSPQTSGEQYF. The CDR3 DNA reads as TGCGCCAGCAGCCCCCAGACTAGCGGGGAGCAGTACTTC.